Here is one T cell receptor beta chain with its context. Its target is unknown. The record originates from a study of a mutant IDH1 vaccine in newly diagnosed glioma. CDR3 length: 17 amino acids. Germline assignment: CDR1 LNHDA and CDR2 SQIVND (reference sequence). Trimming took 3 bases from V and 5 from J, leaving 20 bases between them. Specified time point: week 35, safety follow-up. All doses held 300 ug of mutant IDH1 20-mer peptide, with topical imiquimod. The data were produced by immunoSEQ multiplex PCR, yet TCRdb's version contains in-frame clones alone and is incomplete. Among around 52,000 clones listed, 70% to 80% were seen once.

The TCR sequence derives from a man aged 35 to 55 with glioma. The rearrangement links TRBV19 to TRBJ1-5, with a possible D match to TRBD1 (5 bases). Material: PBMCs, obtained from a glioma patient whose treatment included an IDH1 peptide vaccine. CDR3 DNA: TGTGCCAGTAGTATGGAGGGAGGGGATTGGGGAGATCAGCCCCAGCATTTT. Protein product: CASSMEGGDWGDQPQHF. Based on the CDR3 plus reference TRBV19 and TRBJ1-5, the full variable domain is DGGITQSPKYLFRKEGQNVTLSCEQNLNHDAMYWYRQDPGQGLRLIYYSQIVNDFQKGDIAEGYSVSREKKESFPLTVTSAQKNPTAFYLCASSMEGGDWGDQPQHFGDGTRLSIL.